This paragraph reports one T cell receptor (beta chain). The antigen remains unidentified. The table came from immunoSEQ multiplex PCR; TCRdb's copy has only in-frame clones and leaves some out. In the table there are a few hundred thousand clones, roughly three quarters of which are singletons. This sample was included in a study of shared clonotypes between healthy human individuals. General study results and limits: There were few donors, and this limited the genetic and exposure-history diversity represented.

The CDR3 has 13 amino acids. The ends were cut back, 6 bases at V and 6 bases at J, with 14 bases in the middle. Germline CDR1 and CDR2: MNHEY and SVGAGI. The specimen sequenced was PBMCs. The TCR originated in a woman aged 40 to 50 in good health. Some clones in this sample may be carry-over from other donors' samples. The chain carries TRBV6-5 and TRBJ1-2, with a possible D match to TRBD1 (5 bases). CDR3 in DNA: TGTGCCAGCAGACAAGACAGTGGCAATGGCTACACCTTC. It is translated as CASRQDSGNGYTF.